This record looks at one T cell receptor (beta chain) sequence and its context. This clone was seen only once. Its antigen is not yet known. Within one base of it there is no much larger clone, and no base qualities were kept. The data derive from a study of control samples from healthy donors and cancer patients (dated by TCRdb to the early 2020s). The germline ends are 12 bases apart after V is trimmed by 6 bases and J by 0 bases. Counted from cysteine to phenylalanine, this CDR3 has 14 amino acids. The read is trimmed to its CDR3 DNA, 42 bases read in frame from base 1. From a lookup of the germline V gene, CDR1 and CDR2 are SNHLY and FYNNEI. To prepare the library, the immunoSEQ multiplex PCR assay was applied. In its TCRdb copy, this immuneACCESS table keeps in-frame sequences only and misses some clones. Where compared with another copy, unresolved V genes explain less than half of these, and the others have no known cause. This sample has about 110,000 clones in its table, and approximately 89% of those were observed once. 7.8% of the sample lies in the top ten.

The rearranged segments are TRBV2 and TRBJ2-7, with TRBD1 as a weak D call on 6 bases. The sequence was obtained from a woman aged 18-29 years in good health. The source material was blood. CDR3 protein: CASRMTGRSYEQYF. The nucleotide sequence is given as TGTGCCAGCAGGATGACAGGCCGCTCCTACGAGCAGTACTTC. When the CDR3 is completed using the reference TRBV2 and TRBJ2-7 genes on either side, the full variable domain is EPEVTQTPSHQVTQMGQEVILRCVPISNHLYFYWYRQILGQKVEFLVSFYNNEISEKSEIFDDQFSVERPDGSNFTLKIRSTKLEDSAMYFCASRMTGRSYEQYFGPGTRLTVT.